This T cell receptor (beta chain) was recorded in a study of CD8+CD57+ T cells in acquired aplastic anemia. Turning to the study itself: DNA from sorted CD4+ and CD8+ cells averaged around 3.5 ug. Study-wide findings and caveats: Comparison of patients with controls identified almost 30 shared CD8+ CDR3 sequences.

Researchers used genomic DNA as the template to profile TCR beta VDJ and CDR3. MiXCR was run by TCRdb on the reads, yielding one entry per CDR3 protein. In the table there are 150,000 or so distinct CDR3 sequences, 45% to 55% of which are singletons. To note about this clonotype: The antigen is undetermined.

Patients who underwent sequencing had shown CD8+CD57+ cell expansion by flow cytometry. Patients had not yet gotten any therapy when their blood was taken for sampling. This TCR derives from a human donor with aplastic anemia. The material sequenced was sorted CD4+, CD8+, or CD8+CD57+ T cells (not recorded which) from PBMCs.

The CDR3 region has the DNA TGTGCCAGCACCAAACAGGGCTCCGACACTGAAGCTTTCTTT. Translation gives CASTKQGSDTEAFF. V is TRBV27 and J is TRBJ1-1, with a weak D call TRBD1 (6 bases). CDR3 length: 14 amino acids. Trimming shortened V by 7 bases and J by 3 bases, and 15 bases separated the two germline ends. Germline assignment: CDR1 MNHEY and CDR2 SMNVEV (reference sequence).